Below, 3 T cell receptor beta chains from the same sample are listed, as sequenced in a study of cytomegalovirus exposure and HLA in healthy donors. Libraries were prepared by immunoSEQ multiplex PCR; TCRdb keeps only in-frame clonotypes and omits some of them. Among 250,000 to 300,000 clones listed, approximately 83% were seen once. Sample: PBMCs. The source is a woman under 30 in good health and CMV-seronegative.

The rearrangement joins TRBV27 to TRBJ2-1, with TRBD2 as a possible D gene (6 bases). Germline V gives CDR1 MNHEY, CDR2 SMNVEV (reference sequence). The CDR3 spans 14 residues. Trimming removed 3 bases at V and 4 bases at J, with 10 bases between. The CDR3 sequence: CASSFGGVYNEQFF. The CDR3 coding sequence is TGTGCCAGCAGTTTCGGCGGGGTATACAATGAGCAGTTCTTC.

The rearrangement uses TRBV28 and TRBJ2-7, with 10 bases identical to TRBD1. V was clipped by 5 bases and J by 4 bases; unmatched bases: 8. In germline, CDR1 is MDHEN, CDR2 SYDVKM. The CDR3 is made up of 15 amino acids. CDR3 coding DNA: TGTGCCAGCAGTCTGCGGGGGACAGGGGTATACGAGCAGTACTTC. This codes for CASSLRGTGVYEQYF.

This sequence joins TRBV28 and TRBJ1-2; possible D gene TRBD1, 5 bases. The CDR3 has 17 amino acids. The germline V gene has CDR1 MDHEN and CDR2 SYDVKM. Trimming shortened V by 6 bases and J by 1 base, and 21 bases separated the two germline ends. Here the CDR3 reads CASSPRQGRSLNYGYTF. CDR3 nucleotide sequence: TGTGCCAGCAGCCCTCGCCAGGGTCGGTCACTTAACTATGGCTACACCTTC.